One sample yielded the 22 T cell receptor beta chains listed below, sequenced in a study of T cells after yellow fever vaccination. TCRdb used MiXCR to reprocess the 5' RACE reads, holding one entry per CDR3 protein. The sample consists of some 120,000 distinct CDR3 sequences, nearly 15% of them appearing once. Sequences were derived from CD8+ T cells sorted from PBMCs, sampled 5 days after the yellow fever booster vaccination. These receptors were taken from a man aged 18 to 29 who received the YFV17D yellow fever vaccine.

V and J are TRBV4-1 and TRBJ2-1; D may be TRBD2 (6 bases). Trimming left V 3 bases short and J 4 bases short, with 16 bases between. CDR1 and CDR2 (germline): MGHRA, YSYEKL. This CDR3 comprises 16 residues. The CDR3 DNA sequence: TGCGCCAGCAGCCAGAGACTAGGCCGATTATACAATGAGCAGTTCTTC. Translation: CASSQRLGRLYNEQFF.

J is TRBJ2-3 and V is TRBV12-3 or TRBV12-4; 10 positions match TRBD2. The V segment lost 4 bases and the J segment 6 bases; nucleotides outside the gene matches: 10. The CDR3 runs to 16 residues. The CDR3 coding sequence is TGTGCCAGCAGTTCGGCTAGCGGGGGCCCCACGGATACGCAGTATTTT. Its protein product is CASSSASGGPTDTQYF.

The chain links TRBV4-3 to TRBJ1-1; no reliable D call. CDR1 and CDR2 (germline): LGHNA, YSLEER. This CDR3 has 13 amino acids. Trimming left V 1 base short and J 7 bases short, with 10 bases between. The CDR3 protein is CASSQVLRGEAFF. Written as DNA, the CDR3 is TGCGCCAGCAGCCAAGTATTGCGGGGTGAAGCTTTCTTT.

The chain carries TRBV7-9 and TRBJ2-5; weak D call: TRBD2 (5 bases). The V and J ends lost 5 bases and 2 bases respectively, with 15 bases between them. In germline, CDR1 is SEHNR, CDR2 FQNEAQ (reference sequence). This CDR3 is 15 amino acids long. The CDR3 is CASSPPRGVQETQYF. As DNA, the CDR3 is TGTGCCAGCAGCCCGCCACGGGGAGTTCAAGAGACCCAGTACTTC.

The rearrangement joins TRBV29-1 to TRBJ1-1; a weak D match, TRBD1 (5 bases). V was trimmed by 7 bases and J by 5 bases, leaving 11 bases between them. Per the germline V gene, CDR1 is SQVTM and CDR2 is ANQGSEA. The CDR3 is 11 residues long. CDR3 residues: CSDQGMTEAFF. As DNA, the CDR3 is TGCAGCGACCAGGGTATGACTGAAGCTTTCTTT. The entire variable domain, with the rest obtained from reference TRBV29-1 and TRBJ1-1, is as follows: SAVISQKPSRDICQRGTSLTIQCQVDSQVTMMFWYRQQPGQSLTLIATANQGSEATYESGFVIDKFPISRPNLTFSTLTVSNMSPEDSSIYLCSDQGMTEAFFGQGTRLTVV.

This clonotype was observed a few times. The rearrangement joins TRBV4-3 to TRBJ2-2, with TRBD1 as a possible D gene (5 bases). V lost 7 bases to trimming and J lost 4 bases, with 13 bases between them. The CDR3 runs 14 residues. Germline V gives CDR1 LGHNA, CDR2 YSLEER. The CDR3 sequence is CASTMTVSTGELFF. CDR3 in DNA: TGCGCCAGCACTATGACAGTTTCCACCGGGGAGCTGTTTTTT.

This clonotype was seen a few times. CDR3 sequence: CASSPRTSGDYNEQFF. The CDR3 coding sequence is TGTGCCAGCAGCCCCCGGACTAGCGGGGATTACAATGAGCAGTTCTTC. The chain has TRBV9 and TRBJ2-1, with 12 positions matching TRBD2. Trimming cost V 4 bases and J 4 bases; bases outside gene matches: 6. Germline CDR1 SGDLS, CDR2 YYNGEE. The CDR3 loop spans 16 amino acids.

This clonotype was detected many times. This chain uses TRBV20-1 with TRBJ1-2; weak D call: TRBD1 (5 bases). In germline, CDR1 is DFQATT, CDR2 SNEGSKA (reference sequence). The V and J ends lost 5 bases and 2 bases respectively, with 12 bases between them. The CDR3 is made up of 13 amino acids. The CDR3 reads CSASGPGNYGYTF. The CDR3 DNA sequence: TGCAGTGCTTCGGGACCCGGGAACTATGGCTACACCTTC.

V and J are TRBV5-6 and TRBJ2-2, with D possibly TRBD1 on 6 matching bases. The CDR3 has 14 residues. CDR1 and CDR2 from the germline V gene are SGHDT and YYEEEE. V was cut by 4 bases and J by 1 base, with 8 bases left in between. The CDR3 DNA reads TGTGCCAGCAGCGACAGGAGGAACACCGGGGAGCTGTTTTTT. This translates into CASSDRRNTGELFF.

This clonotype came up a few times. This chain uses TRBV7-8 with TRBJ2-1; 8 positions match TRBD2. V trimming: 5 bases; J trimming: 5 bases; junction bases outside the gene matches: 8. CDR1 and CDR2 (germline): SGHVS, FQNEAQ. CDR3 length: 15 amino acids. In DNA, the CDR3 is TGTGCCAGCAGCCATACGGGGGGGCCGGACAATGAGCAGTTCTTC. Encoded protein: CASSHTGGPDNEQFF. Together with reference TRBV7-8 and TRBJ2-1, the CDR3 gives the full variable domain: GAGVSQSPRYKVAKRGQDVALRCDPISGHVSLFWYQQALGQGPEFLTYFQNEAQLDKSGLPSDRFFAERPEGSVSTLKIQRTQQEDSAVYLCASSHTGGPDNEQFFGPGTRLTVL.

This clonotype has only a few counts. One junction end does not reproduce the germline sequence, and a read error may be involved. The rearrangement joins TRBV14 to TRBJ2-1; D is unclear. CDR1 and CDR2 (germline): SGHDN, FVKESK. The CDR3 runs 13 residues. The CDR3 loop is CARSQDLSWEQFF. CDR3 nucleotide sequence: TGTGCCCGCAGCCAAGATCTATCATGGGAGCAGTTCTTC.

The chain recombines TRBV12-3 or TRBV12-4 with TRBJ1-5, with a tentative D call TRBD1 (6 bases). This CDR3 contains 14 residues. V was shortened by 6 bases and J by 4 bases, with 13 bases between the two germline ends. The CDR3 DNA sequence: TGTGCCAGCAGCACAGGGTACCTGAATCAGCCCCAGCATTTT. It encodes CASSTGYLNQPQHF.

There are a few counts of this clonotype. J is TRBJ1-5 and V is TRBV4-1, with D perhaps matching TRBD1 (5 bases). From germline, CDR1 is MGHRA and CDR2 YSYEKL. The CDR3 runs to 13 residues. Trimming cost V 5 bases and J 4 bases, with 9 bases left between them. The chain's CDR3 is CASSSDRNQPQHF. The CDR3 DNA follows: TGCGCCAGCAGCTCCGACAGAAATCAGCCCCAGCATTTT.

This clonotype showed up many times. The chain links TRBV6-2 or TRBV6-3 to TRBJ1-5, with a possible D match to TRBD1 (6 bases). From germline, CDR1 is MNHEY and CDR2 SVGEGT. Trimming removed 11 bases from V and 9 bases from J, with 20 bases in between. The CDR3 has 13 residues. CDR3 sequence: CAAGAGASSPQHF. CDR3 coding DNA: TGTGCCGCCGGGGCAGGGGCGTCTTCGCCCCAGCATTTT.

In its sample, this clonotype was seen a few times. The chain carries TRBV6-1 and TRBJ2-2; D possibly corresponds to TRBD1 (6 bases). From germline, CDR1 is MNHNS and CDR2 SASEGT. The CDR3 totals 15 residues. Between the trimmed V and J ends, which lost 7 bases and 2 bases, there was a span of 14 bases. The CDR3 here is CASMETGDNTGELFF. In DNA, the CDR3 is TGTGCCAGCATGGAGACAGGCGATAACACCGGGGAGCTGTTTTTT.

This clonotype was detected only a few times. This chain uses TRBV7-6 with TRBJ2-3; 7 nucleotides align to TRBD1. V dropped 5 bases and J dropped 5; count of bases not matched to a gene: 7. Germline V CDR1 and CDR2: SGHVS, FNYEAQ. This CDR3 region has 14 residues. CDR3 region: CASSPDRRRDTQYF. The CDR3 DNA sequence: TGTGCCAGCAGCCCGGACAGGAGGCGAGATACGCAGTATTTT.

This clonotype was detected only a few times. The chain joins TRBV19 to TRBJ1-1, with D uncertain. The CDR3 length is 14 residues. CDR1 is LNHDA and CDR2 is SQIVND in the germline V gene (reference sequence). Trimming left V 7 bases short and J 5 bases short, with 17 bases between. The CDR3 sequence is CASTISGSGTEAFF. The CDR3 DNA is TGTGCCAGTACCATATCGGGATCTGGGACTGAAGCTTTCTTT.

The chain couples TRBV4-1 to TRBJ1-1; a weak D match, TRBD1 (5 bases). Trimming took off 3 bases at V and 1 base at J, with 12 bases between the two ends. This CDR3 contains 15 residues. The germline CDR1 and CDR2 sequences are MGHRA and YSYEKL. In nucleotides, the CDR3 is TGCGCCAGCAGCCAGGGGCCCGACGAGAACACTGAAGCTTTCTTT. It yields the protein CASSQGPDENTEAFF.

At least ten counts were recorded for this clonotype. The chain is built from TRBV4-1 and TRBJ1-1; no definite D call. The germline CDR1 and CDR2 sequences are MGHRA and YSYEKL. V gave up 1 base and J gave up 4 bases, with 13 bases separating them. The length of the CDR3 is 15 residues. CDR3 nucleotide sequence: TGCGCCAGCAGCCAAGGACCACCAGGAGGCACTGAAGCTTTCTTT. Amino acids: CASSQGPPGGTEAFF.

The CDR3 reads CASSESSEFIYGYTF. In DNA, the CDR3 is TGTGCCAGCAGTGAATCCAGCGAGTTCATCTATGGCTACACCTTC. This chain connects TRBV2 to TRBJ1-2; D is unresolved. This CDR3 has 15 amino acids. Germline CDR1 and CDR2: SNHLY and FYNNEI. Trimming stripped 2 bases from V and 4 bases from J, with 14 bases between. Filled out from reference TRBV2 and TRBJ1-2, the complete variable domain reads EPEVTQTPSHQVTQMGQEVILRCVPISNHLYFYWYRQILGQKVEFLVSFYNNEISEKSEIFDDQFSVERPDGSNFTLKIRSTKLEDSAMYFCASSESSEFIYGYTFGSGTRLTVV.

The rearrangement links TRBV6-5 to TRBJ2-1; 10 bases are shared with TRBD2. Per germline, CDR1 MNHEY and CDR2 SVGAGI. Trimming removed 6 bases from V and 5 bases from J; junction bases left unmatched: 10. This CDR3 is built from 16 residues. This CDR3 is CASRNMTSGQDNEQFF. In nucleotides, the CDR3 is TGTGCCAGCAGGAACATGACTAGCGGGCAGGACAATGAGCAGTTCTTC.

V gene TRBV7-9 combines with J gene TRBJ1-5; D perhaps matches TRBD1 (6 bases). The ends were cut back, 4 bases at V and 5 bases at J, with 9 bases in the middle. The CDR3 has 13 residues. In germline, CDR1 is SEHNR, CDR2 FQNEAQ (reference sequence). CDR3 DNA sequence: TGTGCCAGCAGCTCCGCAGGGGATCAGCCCCAGCATTTT. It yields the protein CASSSAGDQPQHF.